What follows is one T cell receptor beta chain and its context. The antigen is not known. Relative to the germline gene, one junction end is altered; a read error may explain this. cDNA libraries for TCR beta contained unique molecular identifiers. TCRdb reprocessed the PCR reads via MiXCR and lists one record per CDR3 protein. The repertoire has around 440,000 distinct CDR3 sequences, nearly 45% of them found once; the top ten carry over 10%. The data were obtained in a study of post-analysis software for immune sequencing data. Study results and limitations: People with multiple sclerosis had a significantly lower normalized Chao1 diversity than controls did. Comparison of patients with controls showed five or six TRBV segments more frequent in patients, TRBV5-6, TRBV5-1 and TRBV20-1 among them. By F measure, samples from a shared preparation batch strongly co-clustered.

CDR3 length equals 16 residues. CDR1 is SGHRS and CDR2 is YFSETQ in the germline V gene. The sequenced sample consisted of blood. The chain uses TRBV5-1 and TRBJ2-3, with D perhaps TRBD2 (6 bases). This TCR was sampled from a girl aged 5 to 17 with multiple sclerosis. CDR3 residues: CASSSDYRDSFYEQYF. In nucleotides, the CDR3 is TGCGCCAGCAGCTCCGATTACCGGGACTCGTTTTACGAGCAGTACTTT. Complete variable domain (other parts from reference TRBV5-1 and TRBJ2-3): KAGVTQTPRYLIKTRGQQVTLSCSPISGHRSVSWYQQTPGQGLQFLFEYFSETQRNKGNFPGRFSGRQFSNSRSEMNVSTLELGDSALYLCASSSDYRDSFYEQYFGPGTRLTVL.